Sequencing of this T cell receptor beta chain was carried out in a study of cytomegalovirus exposure and HLA in healthy donors. Study observations and caveats: In vitro data verified a few CMV-associated chains as specific for CMV antigens.

PCR amplification relied on 60 Vbeta primers (plus 13 Jbeta primers). TCRdb's table, derived via immunoSEQ multiplex PCR, lists solely in-frame clones and lacks some. The data hold 150,000 to 200,000 clones, with about 87% observed a single time. Note on this clone: Its antigen remains unidentified.

Sequencing was performed on PBMCs. The TCR comes from a woman aged 18-29 years in good health and CMV-seronegative.

CDR3 DNA: TGTGCCAGCAGCCAAGATGGGCCAGCTACACAAGTAGATACGCAGTATTTT. This codes for CASSQDGPATQVDTQYF. The chain combines TRBV4-2 with TRBJ2-3; D is ambiguous. CDR3 length: 17 residues. Trimming stripped 0 bases from V and 5 bases from J, with 18 bases between. The germline V gene has CDR1 LGHNA and CDR2 YNFKEQ.